This T cell receptor (beta chain) was identified in a study of cytomegalovirus exposure and HLA in healthy donors. Study-level information: The study placed 80% to 90% of its 398 genotyped donors in the Caucasian-associated ancestry cluster.

It was healthy bone marrow donors who served as donors. Primers for the PCR totalled 60 Vbeta and 13 Jbeta. Study processing details: Among the unique TCR beta chains that a later analysis counted, 70 million to 85 million in all, 9.5 million to 12 million were shared. Sequencing was performed with immunoSEQ multiplex PCR; in TCRdb, only in-frame clones are kept and a portion is missing. The V and J calls and clone size were taken over from that table, and D and trimming were inferred from the DNA. Among about 100,000 clones listed, approximately 74% were seen once. Germline values: CDR1 MDHEN, CDR2 SYDVKM. Unmatched junction bases numbered 10, after V lost 3 bases and J lost 5 bases. The length of the CDR3 is 15 residues.

The receptor's source is a woman between 40 and 55 years old in good health and CMV-seronegative. The sample consisted of PBMCs. The V gene is TRBV28, the J gene TRBJ2-7; 7 bases line up with TRBD2. Here the CDR3 reads CASSLGLAASHEQYF. In nucleotides, the CDR3 is TGTGCCAGCAGTTTGGGGCTAGCGGCTTCCCACGAGCAGTACTTC.